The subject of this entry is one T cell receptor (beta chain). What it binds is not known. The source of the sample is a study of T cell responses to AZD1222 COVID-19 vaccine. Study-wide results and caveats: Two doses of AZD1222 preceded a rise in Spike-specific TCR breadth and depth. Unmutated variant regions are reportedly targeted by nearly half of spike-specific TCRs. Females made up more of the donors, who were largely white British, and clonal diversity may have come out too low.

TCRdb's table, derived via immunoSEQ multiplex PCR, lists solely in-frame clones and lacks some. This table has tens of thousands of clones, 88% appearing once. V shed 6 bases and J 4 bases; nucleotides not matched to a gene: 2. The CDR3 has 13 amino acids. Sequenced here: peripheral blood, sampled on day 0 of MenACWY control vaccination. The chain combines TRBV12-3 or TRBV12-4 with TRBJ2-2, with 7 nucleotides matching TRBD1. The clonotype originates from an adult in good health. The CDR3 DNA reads TGTGCCAGCAGACAGGGGTTCACCGGGGAGCTGTTTTTT. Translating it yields CASRQGFTGELFF.